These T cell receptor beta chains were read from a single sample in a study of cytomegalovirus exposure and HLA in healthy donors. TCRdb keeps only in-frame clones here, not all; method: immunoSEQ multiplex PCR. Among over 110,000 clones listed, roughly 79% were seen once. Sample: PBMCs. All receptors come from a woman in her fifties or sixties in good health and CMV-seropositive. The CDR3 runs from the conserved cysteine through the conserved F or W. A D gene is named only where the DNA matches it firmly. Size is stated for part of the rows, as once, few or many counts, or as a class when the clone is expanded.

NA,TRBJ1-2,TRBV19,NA,CASSLGLGSYGYTF,TGTGCCAGTAGTCTAGGACTAGGGAGTTATGGCTACACCTTC
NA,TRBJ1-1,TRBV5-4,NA,CASSPTQGTNTEAFF,TGTGCCAGCAGCCCTACGCAGGGTACGAACACTGAAGCTTTCTTT
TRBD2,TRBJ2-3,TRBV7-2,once,CASSHLGAGAPLNTDTQYF,TGTGCCAGCAGCCATCTCGGGGCGGGAGCCCCCCTGAACACAGATACGCAGTATTTT
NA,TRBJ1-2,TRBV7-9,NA,CASSLASRTTYGYTF,TGTGCCAGCAGCTTAGCATCTAGGACAACCTATGGCTACACCTTC
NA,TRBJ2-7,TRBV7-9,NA,CASSLAMGQGSAYEQYF,TGTGCCAGCAGCTTAGCGATGGGCCAGGGGAGTGCCTACGAGCAGTACTTC
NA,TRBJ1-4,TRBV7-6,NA,CASSTDSEKLFF,TGTGCCAGCAGCACGGACAGCGAAAAACTGTTTTTT
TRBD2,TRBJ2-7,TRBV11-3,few,CASTPGGSGYEQYF,TGTGCCAGCACCCCGGGGGGTAGCGGCTACGAGCAGTACTTC
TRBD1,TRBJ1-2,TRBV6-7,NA,CASSYAGQGQGYTF,TGTGCCAGCAGTTACGCCGGACAGGGTCAGGGCTACACCTTC
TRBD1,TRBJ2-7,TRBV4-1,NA,CASSQVTGQGGYEQYF,TGCGCCAGCAGCCAGGTTACAGGACAGGGGGGCTACGAGCAGTACTTC
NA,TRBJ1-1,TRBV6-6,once,CASIRGQPLTYTEAFF,TGTGCCAGCATCCGGGGACAACCTCTGACCTACACTGAAGCTTTCTTT
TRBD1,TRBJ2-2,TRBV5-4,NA,CASSPEQGANTGELFF,TGTGCCAGCAGCCCCGAACAGGGGGCGAACACCGGGGAGCTGTTTTTT
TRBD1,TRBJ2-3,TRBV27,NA,CASTHTGTGGDTQYF,TGTGCCAGCACCCACACCGGGACAGGAGGCGATACGCAGTATTTT
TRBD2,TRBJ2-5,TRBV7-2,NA,CASSSSGIQETQYF,TGTGCCAGCAGCTCTAGCGGGATACAAGAGACCCAGTACTTC
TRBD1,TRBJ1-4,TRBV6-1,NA,CASSEGTGSFEKLFF,TGTGCCAGCAGTGAAGGGACAGGGTCGTTTGAAAAACTGTTTTTT
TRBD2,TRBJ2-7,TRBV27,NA,CASSLLRGYYEQYF,TGTGCCAGCAGTTTATTGCGGGGGTACTACGAGCAGTACTTC
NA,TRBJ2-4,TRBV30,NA,CAWSVKVLGLAKNIQYF,TGTGCCTGGAGTGTAAAAGTCCTGGGACTAGCCAAAAACATTCAGTACTTC
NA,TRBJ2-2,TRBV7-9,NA,CASSFQGTTGELFF,TGTGCCAGCAGCTTTCAGGGGACCACCGGGGAGCTGTTTTTT
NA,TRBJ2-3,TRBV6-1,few,CASSESGPAGDTQYF,TGTGCCAGCAGTGAATCCGGACCCGCGGGAGATACGCAGTATTTT
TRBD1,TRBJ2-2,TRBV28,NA,CASARDSLRGGELFF,TGTGCCAGCGCCCGGGACAGCCTTCGGGGCGGGGAGCTGTTTTTT
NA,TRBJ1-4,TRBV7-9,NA,CASSFRATNEKLFF,TGTGCCAGCAGCTTCAGGGCAACTAATGAAAAACTGTTTTTT
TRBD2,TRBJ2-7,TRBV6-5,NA,CASSLISGSSYEQYF,TGTGCCAGCAGTCTTATTAGCGGGAGTTCCTACGAGCAGTACTTC
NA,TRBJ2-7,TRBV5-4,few,CASSPKNGYEQYF,TGTGCCAGCAGCCCTAAGAACGGGTACGAGCAGTACTTC
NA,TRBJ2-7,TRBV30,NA,CAWSVGAWEQYF,TGTGCCTGGAGTGTTGGGGCGTGGGAGCAGTACTTC
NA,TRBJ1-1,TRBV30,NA,CAWNFLYTEAFF,TGTGCCTGGAATTTCCTATACACTGAAGCTTTCTTT
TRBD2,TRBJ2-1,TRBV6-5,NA,CASSYEPAGEANEQFF,TGTGCCAGCAGTTACGAGCCAGCGGGAGAAGCAAATGAGCAGTTCTTC
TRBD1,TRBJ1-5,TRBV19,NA,CASGTALDQPQHF,TGTGCCAGCGGGACAGCGTTGGATCAGCCCCAGCATTTT
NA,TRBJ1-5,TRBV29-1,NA,CSVKAEADQPQHF,TGCAGCGTAAAGGCGGAAGCCGATCAGCCCCAGCATTTT
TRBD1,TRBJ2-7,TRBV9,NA,CASSQGDTHYEQYF,TGTGCCAGCAGCCAGGGGGACACCCACTACGAGCAGTACTTC
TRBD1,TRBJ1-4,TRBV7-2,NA,CASSLGDREEKLFF,TGTGCCAGCAGCTTAGGGGACAGGGAGGAAAAACTGTTTTTT
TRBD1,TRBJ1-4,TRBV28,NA,CASRWGQGLGKLFF,TGTGCCAGCAGGTGGGGACAGGGGCTCGGAAAACTGTTTTTT
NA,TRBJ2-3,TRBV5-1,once,CASSLNPSQDTQYF,TGCGCCAGCAGCTTGAATCCTAGCCAAGATACGCAGTATTTT
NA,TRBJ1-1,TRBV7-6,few,CASRSWNTEAFF,TGTGCCAGCAGGTCCTGGAACACTGAAGCTTTCTTT
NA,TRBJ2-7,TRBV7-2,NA,CASSLVGSPYEQYF,TGTGCCAGCAGCTTAGTGGGGAGTCCCTACGAGCAGTACTTC
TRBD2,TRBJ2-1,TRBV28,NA,CASSFGGGTAEQFF,TGTGCCAGCAGCTTCGGGGGAGGGACGGCTGAGCAGTTCTTC
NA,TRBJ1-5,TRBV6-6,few,CASSYPEGNQPQHF,TGTGCCAGCAGTTACCCCGAGGGCAATCAGCCCCAGCATTTT
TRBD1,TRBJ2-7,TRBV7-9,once,CASGPGDRGQEQYF,TGTGCCAGCGGCCCAGGAGACAGGGGGCAGGAGCAGTACTTC
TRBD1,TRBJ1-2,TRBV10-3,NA,CAISGTGGYGYTF,TGTGCCATCAGCGGGACAGGGGGCTATGGCTACACCTTC
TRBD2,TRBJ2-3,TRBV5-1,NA,CASSGTSVTDTQYF,TGCGCCAGCAGCGGGACTAGCGTTACAGATACGCAGTATTTT
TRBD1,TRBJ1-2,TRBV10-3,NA,CAIRNTGGAYGYTF,TGTGCCATCAGGAACACAGGGGGCGCCTATGGCTACACCTTC
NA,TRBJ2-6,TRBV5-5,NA,CASSLGRTGANVLTF,TGTGCCAGCAGCTTGGGGAGAACTGGGGCCAACGTCCTGACTTTC
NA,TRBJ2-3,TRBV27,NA,CASSLGGDDTQYF,TGTGCCAGCAGTTTAGGAGGAGATGATACGCAGTATTTT
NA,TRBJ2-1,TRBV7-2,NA,CASSLALSSYNEQFF,TGTGCCAGCAGCTTAGCGCTAAGCTCTTACAATGAGCAGTTCTTC
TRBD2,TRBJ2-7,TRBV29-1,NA,CSVQRGLAGAYEQYF,TGCAGCGTCCAAAGGGGACTAGCGGGAGCCTACGAGCAGTACTTC
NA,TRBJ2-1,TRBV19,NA,CANSNRVVNEQFF,TGTGCCAATTCGAACAGGGTTGTCAATGAGCAGTTCTTC
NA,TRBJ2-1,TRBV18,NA,CASSVQGSEQFF,TGTGCCAGCTCAGTACAGGGATCTGAGCAGTTCTTC
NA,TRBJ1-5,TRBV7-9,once,CASSLDTENQPQHF,TGTGCCAGCAGCTTAGACACAGAGAATCAGCCCCAGCATTTT
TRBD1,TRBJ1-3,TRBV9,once,CASSSRTGGADTIYF,TGTGCCAGCAGCTCCCGAACAGGGGGCGCGGACACCATATATTTT
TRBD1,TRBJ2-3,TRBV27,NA,CASSLTGGEDTQYF,TGTGCCAGCAGTTTGACAGGGGGCGAGGATACGCAGTATTTT
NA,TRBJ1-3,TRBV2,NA,CASGPGFGRNTIYF,TGTGCCAGCGGGCCGGGGTTTGGAAGAAACACCATATATTTT
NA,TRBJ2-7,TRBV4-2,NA,CASSQAFGSGYEQYF,TGTGCCAGCAGCCAAGCGTTTGGTAGCGGCTACGAGCAGTACTTC
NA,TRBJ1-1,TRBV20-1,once,CSARADSSAFF,TGCAGTGCTAGAGCGGACAGTTCGGCTTTCTTT
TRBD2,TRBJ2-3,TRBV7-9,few,CASSSSLAGRGTDTQYF,TGTGCCAGCAGCTCCTCCCTGGCGGGGAGGGGCACAGATACGCAGTATTTT
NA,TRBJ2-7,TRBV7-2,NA,CASSLSLAGINEQYF,TGTGCCAGCAGCTTAAGCTTGGCGGGGATCAACGAGCAGTACTTC